By share, the clone carrying this TCR beta chain counts as medium-sized (0.01 to 0.1%). As yet, its antigen is unknown. Germline values: CDR1 KGHSH, CDR2 LQKENI. The CDR3 length is 13 residues. Trimming removed 6 bases from V and 5 bases from J; junction bases left unmatched: 4. These data come from a study of T cell repertoires in aging, cancer and after chemotherapy. Study details: Six age groups, ranging from 30 or younger to 70 or older, included the donors. Over several months to years, re-sampled healthy donor repertoires clearly shared clones. Study-wide results and caveats: Untreated cancer patients had significantly lower blood TCR diversity than age-matched healthy donors.

Peripheral blood genomic DNA, not sorted cells or RNA, was the template. Rearranged V-D-J TRB sequences were amplified with a mixed TRB-A/B primer pool. TCRdb recomputed calls from the multiplex PCR reads with MiXCR, one row per CDR3 protein. Of approximately 5,900 distinct CDR3 sequences listed, 25% to 35% are singletons. The chain links TRBV18 to TRBJ1-5, with TRBD1 matching over 7 bases. Specimen: blood. The source is a human donor in good health. CDR3 loop: CASSTGVDQPQHF. The DNA of the CDR3 is TGTGCCAGCTCCACAGGGGTTGATCAGCCCCAGCATTTT.